What follows are 22 T cell receptor beta chains derived from one specimen sequenced in a study of T cell responses to AZD1222 COVID-19 vaccine. Some clones are missing from TCRdb's copy, which holds only in-frame ones; the method was immunoSEQ multiplex PCR. This table holds about 130,000 clones, roughly 90% found once. This material consisted of peripheral blood, taken on day 0 of AZD1222 vaccination. These TCRs come from an adult in good health.

The rearrangement joins TRBV7-8 to TRBJ1-2; D call uncertain. CDR1 SGHVS and CDR2 FQNEAQ come from the germline V gene. V was shortened by 0 bases and J by 5 bases, with 22 bases between the two germline ends. The CDR3 spans 18 residues. The CDR3 region has the DNA TGTGCCAGCAGCTTAGCGCGTGTTCTGCCTACTACCCGGTATGGCTACACCTTC. It specifies CASSLARVLPTTRYGYTF. Based on the CDR3 plus reference TRBV7-8 and TRBJ1-2, the full variable domain is GAGVSQSPRYKVAKRGQDVALRCDPISGHVSLFWYQQALGQGPEFLTYFQNEAQLDKSGLPSDRFFAERPEGSVSTLKIQRTQQEDSAVYLCASSLARVLPTTRYGYTFGSGTRLTVV.

This chain joins TRBV9 and TRBJ2-1; D ambiguous. Germline assignment: CDR1 SGDLS and CDR2 YYNGEE. V was pared by 0 bases and J by 4 bases, with 5 bases between. This CDR3 comprises 13 residues. The CDR3 sequence is CASSVDTYNEQFF. The DNA for the CDR3 is TGTGCCAGCAGCGTAGATACTTACAATGAGCAGTTCTTC.

On this clone itself: Within the sample, other DNA sequences also encode this same CDR3. The chain couples TRBV5-4 to TRBJ2-5, with 11 bases aligning to TRBD2. V dropped 4 bases and J dropped 5; count of bases not matched to a gene: 7. The CDR3 covers 15 residues. The V gene's germline CDR1 is SGHNT and CDR2 YYREEE (reference sequence). The CDR3 is CASSPGTSGRETQYF. CDR3 nucleotides: TGTGCCAGCAGCCCCGGGACTAGCGGAAGGGAGACCCAGTACTTC.

This clone was seen a few times. Other DNA sequences in the same sample also yield this CDR3. This chain uses TRBV19 with TRBJ1-5; 7 bases line up with TRBD1. The CDR3 extends over 14 amino acids. Trimming took 1 base from V and 4 from J; bases not matched to a gene: 1. The germline CDR1 and CDR2 sequences are LNHDA and SQIVND (reference sequence). The CDR3 here is CASSIARGNQPQHF. As DNA, the CDR3 is TGTGCCAGTAGTATAGCCAGGGGGAATCAGCCCCAGCATTTT.

The chain employs TRBV5-4 and TRBJ1-1, with D perhaps matching TRBD1 (6 bases). Germline assignment: CDR1 SGHNT and CDR2 YYREEE (reference sequence). Trimming removed 1 base from V and 5 bases from J, with 9 bases in between. This CDR3 contains 13 residues. CDR3: CASSLYRVTEAFF. The CDR3 bases are TGTGCCAGCAGCTTGTACAGGGTGACTGAAGCTTTCTTT. The whole variable domain, remainder taken from reference TRBV5-4 and TRBJ1-1, is ETGVTQSPTHLIKTRGQQVTLRCSSQSGHNTVSWYQQALGQGPQFIFQYYREEENGRGNFPPRFSGLQFPNYSSELNVNALELDDSALYLCASSLYRVTEAFFGQGTRLTVV.

The chain recombines TRBV6-5 with TRBJ2-1; 7 bases map to TRBD1. V lost 2 bases to trimming and J lost 10 bases; unmatched junction nucleotides: 8. The CDR3 is 14 amino acids. CDR1 is MNHEY, CDR2 SVGAGI, per germline. The chain's CDR3 is CASSYMGQIEEQFF. The DNA for the CDR3 is TGTGCCAGCAGTTACATGGGACAGATAGAGGAGCAGTTCTTC.

J is TRBJ2-7 and V is TRBV2, with a possible D match to TRBD1 (5 bases). The length of the CDR3 is 13 residues. V was pared by 10 bases and J by 2 bases, with 15 bases between. In germline, CDR1 is SNHLY, CDR2 FYNNEI. The DNA for the CDR3 is TGTGCCAACAGGAGAGTAGGAACCTACGAGCAGTACTTC. This gives the protein CANRRVGTYEQYF.

The chain links TRBV19 to TRBJ1-1; TRBD1 is a possible D gene (6 bases). Germline V gives CDR1 LNHDA, CDR2 SQIVND (reference sequence). With 2 bases removed from V and 6 bases from J, the gap between germline ends came to 10 bases. The CDR3 consists of 13 residues. The CDR3 region is CASSIRGAAEAFF. The CDR3 nucleotides read TGTGCCAGTAGTATAAGGGGGGCCGCTGAAGCTTTCTTT.

This sequence joins TRBV6-5 and TRBJ1-2, with D perhaps matching TRBD1 (5 bases). In germline, CDR1 is MNHEY, CDR2 SVGAGI. This CDR3 is 15 amino acids long. The V and J ends lost 5 bases and 3 bases respectively, with 16 bases between them. The CDR3 spells CASSQSGRAYYGYTF. The CDR3, as DNA: TGTGCCAGCAGTCAGTCAGGCAGGGCGTACTATGGCTACACCTTC.

This chain links TRBV15 with TRBJ1-5, with 8 bases matching TRBD1. The junction had 3 bases not matched to a gene; V was cut back by 2 bases and J by 6 bases. The CDR3 is 14 residues long. Germline values: CDR1 LNHNV, CDR2 YYDKDF (reference sequence). CDR3 amino acids: CATSRTTGGQPQHF. Written as DNA, the CDR3 is TGTGCCACCAGCAGAACTACAGGGGGTCAGCCCCAGCATTTT.

V usage is TRBV7-8 and J usage is TRBJ2-7, with 7 bases identical to TRBD1. V trimming: 1 base; J trimming: 2 bases; junction bases outside the gene matches: 11. CDR1 is SGHVS, CDR2 FQNEAQ, per germline. CDR3 length: 17 residues. Here the CDR3 reads CASSLGQGEIFPYEQYF. CDR3 DNA: TGTGCCAGCAGCTTAGGGCAGGGGGAAATTTTTCCCTACGAGCAGTACTTC.

The chain links TRBV5-4 to TRBJ2-2, with TRBD2 as a possible D gene (5 bases). The CDR3 sequence is 15 residues long. Between the trimmed V and J ends, which lost 6 bases and 5 bases, there was a span of 17 bases. Germline CDR1 SGHNT, CDR2 YYREEE (reference sequence). CDR3: CASTYFVGSTGELFF. The CDR3 DNA reads TGTGCCAGCACCTACTTTGTTGGGAGTACCGGGGAGCTGTTTTTT.

The DNA for the CDR3 is TGTGCCAGCAGTTTCGTGGGGGAGCAGTACTTC. This sequence encodes CASSFVGEQYF. V gene TRBV12-3 or TRBV12-4 combines with J gene TRBJ2-7; D not resolved. Trimming removed 3 bases at V and 7 bases at J, with 7 bases between. CDR3 size: 11 residues.

The gene calls are TRBV5-1 and TRBJ2-1; 7 nucleotides line up with TRBD1. Germline loops: CDR1 SGHRS, CDR2 YFSETQ. The V and J ends lost 5 bases and 1 base, in that order; junction bases with no gene match: 6. The CDR3 is made up of 15 amino acids. DNA for the CDR3: TGCGCCAGCAGGATAGACAGGGCATCCTACAATGAGCAGTTCTTC. It codes for CASRIDRASYNEQFF.

The rearrangement uses TRBV15 and TRBJ2-7; 10 nucleotides line up with TRBD1. The V gene's germline CDR1 is LNHNV and CDR2 YYDKDF (reference sequence). V lost 4 bases and J lost 1; bases outside the gene matches: 4. CDR3 size: 15 residues. DNA of the CDR3: TGTGCCACCAGCAACCGGGACAGGGGATCCTACGAGCAGTACTTC. As protein: CATSNRDRGSYEQYF.

This rearrangement joins TRBV14 to TRBJ1-2; a possible D gene is TRBD1 (6 bases). The CDR3 consists of 12 residues. V was clipped by 3 bases and J by 11 bases, with 13 bases between them. Germline CDR1 reads SGHDN; CDR2 reads FVKESK. The CDR3 sequence is CASSQDSVRYTF. The CDR3 region has the DNA TGTGCCAGCAGCCAGGACAGCGTGCGATACACCTTC.

The rearrangement joins TRBV7-3 to TRBJ2-2, with D possibly being TRBD2 (5 bases). This CDR3 has 15 amino acids. Germline assignment: CDR1 SGHTA and CDR2 FQGTGA. V was pared by 2 bases and J by 0 bases, with 7 bases between. DNA of the CDR3: TGTGCCAGCAGCTTAGGACTTTCGAACACCGGGGAGCTGTTTTTT. This gives the protein CASSLGLSNTGELFF.

V and J are TRBV5-1 and TRBJ1-3; D is undetermined. Between the trimmed V and J ends, which lost 0 bases and 3 bases, there was a span of 7 bases. The germline V gene encodes CDR1 SGHRS and CDR2 YFSETQ. The CDR3 is 14 amino acids. In DNA, the CDR3 is TGCGCCAGCAGCTTGGATTGGGTTGGAAACACCATATATTTT. Protein product: CASSLDWVGNTIYF.

The V and J genes are TRBV19 and TRBJ2-4, with TRBD2 matching 7 bases. This CDR3 has 11 residues. V trimming: 7 bases; J trimming: 15 bases; junction bases outside the gene matches: 9. CDR1 and CDR2 (germline): LNHDA, SQIVND (reference sequence). The CDR3 sequence is CASMGGNKRYF. CDR3 in DNA: TGTGCCAGTATGGGGGGGAATAAACGGTACTTC.

The V gene is TRBV5-4, the J gene TRBJ2-5; D gene ambiguous. CDR3 length: 15 amino acids. V shed 4 bases and J shed 1 base, with 14 bases lying between them. Germline V gene data show CDR1 as SGHNT and CDR2 as YYREEE (reference sequence). In DNA form, the CDR3 reads TGTGCCAGCAGCCCGTGGACGGGTAGCCAAGAGACCCAGTACTTC. Its translation is CASSPWTGSQETQYF.

In this sample, this clone turned up once. V usage is TRBV7-9 and J usage is TRBJ1-4; D is unresolved. There are 13 residues in the CDR3. Germline lookup yields CDR1 SEHNR and CDR2 FQNEAQ (reference sequence). V was pared by 5 bases and J by 8 bases, with 12 bases between. CDR3 in amino acids: CASSPSVWEKLFF. DNA of the CDR3: TGTGCCAGCAGCCCGTCAGTTTGGGAAAAACTGTTTTTT.

The chain employs TRBV18 and TRBJ1-1; D uncertain. Trimming stripped 6 bases from V and 0 bases from J, with 11 bases between. CDR3 length equals 14 residues. In germline, CDR1 is KGHSH, CDR2 LQKENI. CDR3: CASSITVMNTEAFF. The CDR3 nucleotides read TGTGCCAGCTCTATAACAGTTATGAACACTGAAGCTTTCTTT.